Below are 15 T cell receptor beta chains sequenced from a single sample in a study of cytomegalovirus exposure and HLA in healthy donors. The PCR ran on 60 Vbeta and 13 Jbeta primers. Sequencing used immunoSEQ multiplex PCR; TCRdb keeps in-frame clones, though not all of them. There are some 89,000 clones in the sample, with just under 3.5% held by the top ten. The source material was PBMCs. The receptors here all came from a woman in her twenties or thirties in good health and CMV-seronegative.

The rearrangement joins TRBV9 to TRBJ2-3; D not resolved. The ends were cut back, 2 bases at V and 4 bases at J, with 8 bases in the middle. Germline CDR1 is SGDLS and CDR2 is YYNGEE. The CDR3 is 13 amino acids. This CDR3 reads CASSVSVADTQYF. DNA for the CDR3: TGTGCCAGCAGCGTCAGCGTGGCAGATACGCAGTATTTT.

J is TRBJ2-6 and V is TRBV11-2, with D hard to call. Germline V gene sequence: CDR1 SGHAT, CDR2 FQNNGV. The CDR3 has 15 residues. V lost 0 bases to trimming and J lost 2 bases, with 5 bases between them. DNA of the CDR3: TGTGCCAGCAGCTTAGATCGTCCTGGGGCCAACGTCCTGACTTTC. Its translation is CASSLDRPGANVLTF.

The CDR3 DNA follows: TGTGCTAGTGGTTCTGGACTAGCGGGGGGGCCGGATGAGCAGTTCTTC. It yields the protein CASGSGLAGGPDEQFF. This chain connects TRBV12-5 to TRBJ2-1, with 15 bases lining up with TRBD2. CDR3 length: 16 residues. V gave up 4 bases and J gave up 8 bases; unmatched junction bases: 6. Germline CDR1 reads LGHNT; CDR2 reads FRNRAP. Variable domain in full (rest from reference TRBV12-5 and TRBJ2-1): DARVTQTPRHKVTEMGQEVTMRCQPILGHNTVFWYRQTMMQGLELLAYFRNRAPLDDSGMPKDRFSAEMPDATLATLKIQPSEPRDSAVYFCASGSGLAGGPDEQFFGPGTRLTVL.

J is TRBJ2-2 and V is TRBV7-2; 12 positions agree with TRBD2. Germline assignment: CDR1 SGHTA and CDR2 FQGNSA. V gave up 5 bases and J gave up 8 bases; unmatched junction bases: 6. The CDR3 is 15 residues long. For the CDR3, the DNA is TGTGCCAGCAGCCCGGGGACTAGCGGGTGGGGGGAGCTGTTTTTT. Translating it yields CASSPGTSGWGELFF.

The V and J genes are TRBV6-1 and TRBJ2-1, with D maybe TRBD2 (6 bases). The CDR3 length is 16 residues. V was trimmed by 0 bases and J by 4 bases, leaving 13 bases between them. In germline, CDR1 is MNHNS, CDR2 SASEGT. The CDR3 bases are TGTGCCAGCAGTGAAGCCAGCGGGCCTGGTTACAATGAGCAGTTCTTC. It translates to CASSEASGPGYNEQFF.

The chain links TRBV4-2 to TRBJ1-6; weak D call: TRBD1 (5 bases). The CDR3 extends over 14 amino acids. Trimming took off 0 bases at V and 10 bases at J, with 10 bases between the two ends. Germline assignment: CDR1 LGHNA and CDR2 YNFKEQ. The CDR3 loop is CASSQEPGRSPLHF. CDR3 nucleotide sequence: TGTGCCAGCAGCCAAGAACCAGGGCGGTCACCCCTCCACTTT.

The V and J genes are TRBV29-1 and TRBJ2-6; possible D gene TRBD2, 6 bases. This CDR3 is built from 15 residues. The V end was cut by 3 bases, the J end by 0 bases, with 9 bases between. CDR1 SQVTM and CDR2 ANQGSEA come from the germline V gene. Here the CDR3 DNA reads TGCAGCGTTGAGACCGGGAGCTCTGGGGCCAACGTCCTGACTTTC. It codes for CSVETGSSGANVLTF.

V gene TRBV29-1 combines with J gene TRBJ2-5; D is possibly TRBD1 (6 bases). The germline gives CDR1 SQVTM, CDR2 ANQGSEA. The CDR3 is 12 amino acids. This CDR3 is CGGSGTRETQYF. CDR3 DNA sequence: TGCGGGGGCAGCGGAACCCGGGAGACCCAGTACTTC.

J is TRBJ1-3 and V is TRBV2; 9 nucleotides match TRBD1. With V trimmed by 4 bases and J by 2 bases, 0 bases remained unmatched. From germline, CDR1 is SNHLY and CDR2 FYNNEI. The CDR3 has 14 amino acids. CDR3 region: CASSGDRAGNTIYF. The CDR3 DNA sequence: TGTGCCAGCAGTGGGGACAGGGCTGGAAACACCATATATTTT.

CDR3 region: CASREQGYGELFF. CDR3 nucleotide sequence: TGTGCCAGCAGAGAACAGGGATATGGGGAGCTGTTTTTT. V gene TRBV6-5 combines with J gene TRBJ2-2; TRBD1 might be the D (6 bases). The germline CDR1 and CDR2 sequences are MNHEY and SVGAGI. CDR3 size: 13 residues. The V end lost 6 bases, the J end lost 8 bases, and 13 bases lay between the germline ends.

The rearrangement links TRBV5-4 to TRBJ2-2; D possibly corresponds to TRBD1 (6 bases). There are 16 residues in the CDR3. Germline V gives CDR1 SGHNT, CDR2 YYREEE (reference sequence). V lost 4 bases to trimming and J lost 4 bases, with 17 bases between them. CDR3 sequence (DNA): TGTGCCAGCAGCGCCCCGGAACAGGGTATCACCGGGGAGCTGTTTTTT. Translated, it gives CASSAPEQGITGELFF.

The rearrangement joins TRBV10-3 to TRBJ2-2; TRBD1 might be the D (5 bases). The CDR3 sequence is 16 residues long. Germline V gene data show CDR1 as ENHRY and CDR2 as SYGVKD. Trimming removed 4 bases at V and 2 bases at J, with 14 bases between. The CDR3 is CAISVFRTLNTGELFF. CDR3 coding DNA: TGTGCCATCAGTGTATTTAGGACACTTAACACCGGGGAGCTGTTTTTT.

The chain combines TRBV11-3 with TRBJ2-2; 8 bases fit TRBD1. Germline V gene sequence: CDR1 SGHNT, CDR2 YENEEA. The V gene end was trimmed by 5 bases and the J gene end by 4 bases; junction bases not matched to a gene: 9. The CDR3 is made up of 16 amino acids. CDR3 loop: CASSLGQGEGTGELFF. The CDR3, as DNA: TGTGCCAGCAGCCTCGGACAGGGCGAAGGCACCGGGGAGCTGTTTTTT.

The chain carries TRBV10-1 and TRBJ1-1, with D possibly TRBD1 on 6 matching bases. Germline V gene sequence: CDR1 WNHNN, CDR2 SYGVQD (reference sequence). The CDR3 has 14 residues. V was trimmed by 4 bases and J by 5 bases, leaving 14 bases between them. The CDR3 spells CASSVTRGGTEAFF. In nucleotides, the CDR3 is TGCGCCAGCAGTGTCACCAGGGGCGGAACTGAAGCTTTCTTT.

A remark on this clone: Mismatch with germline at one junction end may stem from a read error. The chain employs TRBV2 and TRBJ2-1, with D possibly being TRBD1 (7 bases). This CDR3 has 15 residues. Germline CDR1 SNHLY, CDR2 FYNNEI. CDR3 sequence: CASSDGGTVPNGQFF. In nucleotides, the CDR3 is TGTGCCAGCAGTGATGGGGGGACAGTCCCCAATGGGCAGTTCTTC.